Listed below are T cell receptor beta chains from one sample, sequenced in a study of T-cell memory formation after mild COVID-19. Each CDR3 protein gets one entry after TCRdb re-called the 5' RACE reads with MiXCR. In the table there are hundreds of thousands of distinct CDR3 sequences, roughly 18% of which are singletons. Material: PBMCs or a T cell subset sorted from them (not recorded which). These receptors originate from an adult woman who had mild COVID-19 (a few samples of this study predate the infection). Cell type and time point are not known. CDR3s include the opening cysteine and the closing phenylalanine or tryptophan. The D gene is left open where the match is weak. Clone size appears in some rows only: once, few, many, or a class for an expanded clone.

J gene: TRBJ2-3; clone size: NA; D gene: TRBD2; V gene: TRBV7-2; CDR3 protein: CASSSRLANIGQYF; CDR3 DNA: TGTGCCAGCAGCTCGCGACTAGCGAATATAGGGCAGTATTTT
J gene: TRBJ1-1; clone size: NA; D gene: NA; V gene: TRBV6-1; CDR3 protein: CASTTDRAFF; CDR3 DNA: TGTGCCAGCACCACGGACCGGGCTTTCTTT
J gene: TRBJ1-2; clone size: many; D gene: TRBD1; V gene: TRBV4-1; CDR3 protein: CASSQLGTGYSGYTF; CDR3 DNA: TGCGCCAGCAGCCAACTTGGGACAGGCTATTCGGGCTACACCTTC
J gene: TRBJ2-1; clone size: NA; D gene: NA; V gene: TRBV7-2; CDR3 protein: CASGLGYGEQFF; CDR3 DNA: TGTGCCAGCGGGCTGGGATATGGTGAGCAGTTCTTC
J gene: TRBJ2-3; clone size: NA; D gene: NA; V gene: TRBV9; CDR3 protein: CASSEDIFDTQYF; CDR3 DNA: TGTGCCAGCAGCGAAGATATATTTGATACGCAGTATTTT
J gene: TRBJ1-1; clone size: few; D gene: NA; V gene: TRBV20-1; CDR3 protein: CSARERRGAGSTEAFF; CDR3 DNA: TGCAGTGCTAGAGAACGTAGGGGCGCGGGGTCTACTGAAGCTTTCTTT
J gene: TRBJ2-1; clone size: few; D gene: NA; V gene: TRBV6-5; CDR3 protein: CASSSGTNLYNEQFF; CDR3 DNA: TGTGCCAGCAGTTCCGGGACAAACCTCTACAATGAGCAGTTCTTC
J gene: TRBJ2-3; clone size: NA; D gene: NA; V gene: TRBV4-1; CDR3 protein: CASSHDSTGKRGGDTQYF; CDR3 DNA: TGCGCCAGCAGCCATGATTCTACAGGGAAGAGGGGAGGAGATACGCAGTATTTT
J gene: TRBJ2-7; clone size: many; D gene: NA; V gene: TRBV5-1; CDR3 protein: CASSFQGTVDVSYEQYF; CDR3 DNA: TGCGCCAGCAGCTTTCAAGGGACCGTGGATGTTTCCTACGAGCAGTACTTC
J gene: TRBJ2-1; clone size: NA; D gene: NA; V gene: TRBV4-1; CDR3 protein: CASSQGRGRSIGNEQFF; CDR3 DNA: TGCGCCAGCAGCCAGGGCAGAGGACGGTCAATCGGAAATGAGCAGTTCTTC
J gene: TRBJ1-4; clone size: few; D gene: NA; V gene: TRBV30; CDR3 protein: CAWGRQAGGEKLFF; CDR3 DNA: TGTGCCTGGGGAAGACAGGCCGGGGGTGAAAAACTGTTTTTT
J gene: TRBJ1-1; clone size: NA; D gene: NA; V gene: TRBV7-2; CDR3 protein: CASSLLQGYNTEAFF; CDR3 DNA: TGTGCCAGCAGCTTACTTCAGGGTTACAACACTGAAGCTTTCTTT
J gene: TRBJ2-3; clone size: NA; D gene: TRBD1; V gene: TRBV2; CDR3 protein: CASSRTGRGTDTQYF; CDR3 DNA: TGTGCCAGCAGTAGGACAGGGCGCGGCACAGATACGCAGTATTTT
J gene: TRBJ2-7; clone size: NA; D gene: TRBD2; V gene: TRBV20-1; CDR3 protein: CSARGLVYEQYF; CDR3 DNA: TGCAGTGCTAGGGGACTAGTTTACGAGCAGTACTTC
J gene: TRBJ2-3; clone size: NA; D gene: NA; V gene: TRBV20-1; CDR3 protein: CSARDPRGTDTQYF; CDR3 DNA: TGCAGTGCTAGAGATCCCCGGGGAACAGATACGCAGTATTTT
J gene: TRBJ2-7; clone size: once; D gene: NA; V gene: TRBV13; CDR3 protein: CASSPPSRTAAYEQYF; CDR3 DNA: TGTGCCAGCAGCCCCCCGAGCCGGACAGCAGCCTACGAGCAGTACTTC
J gene: TRBJ2-7; clone size: few; D gene: TRBD1; V gene: TRBV3-1; CDR3 protein: CASSQEVALDRGYEQYF; CDR3 DNA: TGTGCCAGCAGCCAAGAAGTAGCGCTGGACAGGGGGTACGAGCAGTACTTC
J gene: TRBJ2-3; clone size: NA; D gene: TRBD2; V gene: TRBV2; CDR3 protein: CASSAWTSVRTDTQYF; CDR3 DNA: TGTGCCAGCAGTGCCTGGACTAGCGTTCGCACAGATACGCAGTATTTT